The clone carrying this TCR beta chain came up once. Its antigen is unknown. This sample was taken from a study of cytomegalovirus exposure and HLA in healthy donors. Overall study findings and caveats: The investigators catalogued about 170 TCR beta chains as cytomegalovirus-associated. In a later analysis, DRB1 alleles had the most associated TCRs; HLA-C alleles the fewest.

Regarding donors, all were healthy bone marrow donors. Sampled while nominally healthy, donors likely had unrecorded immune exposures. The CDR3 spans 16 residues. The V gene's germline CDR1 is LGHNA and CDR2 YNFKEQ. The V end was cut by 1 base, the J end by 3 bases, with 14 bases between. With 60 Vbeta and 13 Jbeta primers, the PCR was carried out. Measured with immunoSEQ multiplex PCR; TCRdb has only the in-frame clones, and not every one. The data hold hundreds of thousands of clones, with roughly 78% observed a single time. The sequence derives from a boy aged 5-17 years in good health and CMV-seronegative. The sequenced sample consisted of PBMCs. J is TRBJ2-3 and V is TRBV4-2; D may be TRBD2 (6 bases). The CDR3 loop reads CASSQAGTLATDTQYF. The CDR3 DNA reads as TGTGCCAGCAGCCAAGCGGGGACTTTAGCGACAGATACGCAGTATTTT.